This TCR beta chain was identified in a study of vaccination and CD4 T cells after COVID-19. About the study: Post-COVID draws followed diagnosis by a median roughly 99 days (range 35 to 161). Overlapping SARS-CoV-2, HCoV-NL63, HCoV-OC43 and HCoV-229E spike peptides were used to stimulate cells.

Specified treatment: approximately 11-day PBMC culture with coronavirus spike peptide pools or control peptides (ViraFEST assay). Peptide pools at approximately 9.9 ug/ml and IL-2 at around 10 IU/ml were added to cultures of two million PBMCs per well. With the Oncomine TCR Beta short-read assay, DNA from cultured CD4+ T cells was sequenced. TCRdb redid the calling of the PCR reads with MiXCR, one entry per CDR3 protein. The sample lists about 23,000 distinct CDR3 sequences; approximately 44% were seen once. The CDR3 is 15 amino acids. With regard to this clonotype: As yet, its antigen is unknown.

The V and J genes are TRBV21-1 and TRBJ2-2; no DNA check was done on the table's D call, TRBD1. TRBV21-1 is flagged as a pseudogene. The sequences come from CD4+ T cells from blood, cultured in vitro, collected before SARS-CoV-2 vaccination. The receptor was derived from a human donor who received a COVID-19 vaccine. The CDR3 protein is CASSKETGNTGELFF. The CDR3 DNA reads TGTGCCAGCAGCAAAGAGACAGGGAACACCGGGGAGCTGTTTTTT.